This T cell receptor (beta chain) was obtained from a study of neurological immune-mediated disorders. Germline-derived CDR1 and CDR2 are MNHNS and SASEGT. The CDR3 runs to 12 residues. The V gene lost 6 bases and the J gene lost 5 bases, with 8 bases spanning the gap. A single record per CDR3 protein comes from TCRdb applying MiXCR to the 5' RACE reads. This table holds about 31,000 distinct CDR3 sequences, about 15% found once. Time point here: technical triplicate 3. The chain has TRBV6-1 and TRBJ2-1; no definite D call. The specimen sequenced was CD4+ T cells from blood. The origin of this receptor is a female donor with HTLV-1-associated myelopathy (HAM/TSP). CDR3 nucleotides: TGTGCCAGCAGGGGCCGTGACAATGAGCAGTTCTTC. Amino acid sequence: CASRGRDNEQFF.